Below are 29 T cell receptor beta chains sequenced from a single sample in a study of blood T cell repertoires in COVID-19. Clones were sequenced by immunoSEQ multiplex PCR, and TCRdb holds only the in-frame ones, with some missing. This repertoire shows tens of thousands of clones, about 82% found once; its top ten account for roughly 14%. Sequencing was performed on peripheral blood. These TCRs come from a human donor in a cohort sampled during active COVID-19.

The sample holds a few counts of this clone. V gene TRBV14 combines with J gene TRBJ2-3; D perhaps matches TRBD2 (5 bases). V was clipped by 1 base and J by 0 bases, with 14 bases between them. Germline CDR1 and CDR2: SGHDN and FVKESK. The CDR3 length is 17 residues. The CDR3 DNA reads as TGTGCCAGCAGCCAAGGGTCCCTGCGGACTAGCACAGATACGCAGTATTTT. Residues: CASSQGSLRTSTDTQYF.

This clone was observed a single time. The rearrangement uses TRBV2 and TRBJ2-3; 7 nucleotides match TRBD1. J lost 4 bases, V lost 6 bases, and 4 bases had no gene match. CDR1 SNHLY and CDR2 FYNNEI come from the germline V gene. The CDR3 contains 13 residues. CDR3 protein: CASSLTGPDTQYF. The CDR3 region has the DNA TGTGCCAGCAGCTTGACAGGGCCAGATACGCAGTATTTT.

The chain combines TRBV5-1 with TRBJ2-5; D may be TRBD2 (5 bases). The CDR3 is made up of 13 amino acids. Germline-derived CDR1 and CDR2 are SGHRS and YFSETQ. V gave up 5 bases and J gave up 5 bases, with 13 bases separating them. This CDR3 reads CASSLDYSETQYF. In nucleotides, the CDR3 is TGCGCCAGCAGTCTCGACTACTCGGAGACCCAGTACTTC. The full variable domain, rest sourced from reference TRBV5-1 and TRBJ2-5, is KAGVTQTPRYLIKTRGQQVTLSCSPISGHRSVSWYQQTPGQGLQFLFEYFSETQRNKGNFPGRFSGRQFSNSRSEMNVSTLELGDSALYLCASSLDYSETQYFGPGTRLLVL.

J is TRBJ2-3 and V is TRBV25-1; D is uncertain. Germline CDR1 and CDR2: MGHDK and SYGVNS. This CDR3 has 14 residues. Between the trimmed V and J ends, which lost 1 base and 2 bases, there was a span of 7 bases. DNA for the CDR3: TGTGCCAGCAGTGAATGGGCAGCCACAGATACGCAGTATTTT. Protein: CASSEWAATDTQYF.

This clone was counted once. This sequence joins TRBV5-1 and TRBJ1-1, with a possible D match to TRBD1 (5 bases). The CDR3 loop spans 14 amino acids. Germline CDR1 is SGHRS and CDR2 is YFSETQ. Trimming removed 0 bases at V and 4 bases at J, with 10 bases between. CDR3 sequence: CASSLGRTTTEAFF. CDR3 nucleotide sequence: TGCGCCAGCAGCTTGGGACGGACAACCACTGAAGCTTTCTTT. Complete variable domain (other parts from reference TRBV5-1 and TRBJ1-1): KAGVTQTPRYLIKTRGQQVTLSCSPISGHRSVSWYQQTPGQGLQFLFEYFSETQRNKGNFPGRFSGRQFSNSRSEMNVSTLELGDSALYLCASSLGRTTTEAFFGQGTRLTVV.

This clone has a single count. The rearrangement links TRBV4-3 to TRBJ1-1; no clear D gene. The CDR3 is 15 amino acids. V lost 4 bases, J lost 5 bases, and 17 bases lay in between. CDR1 LGHNA and CDR2 YSLEER come from the germline V gene. The CDR3 nucleotides are TGCGCCAGCAGCCCCGACCTCAGCGGTAGGACTGAAGCTTTCTTT. This gives the protein CASSPDLSGRTEAFF.

This clone showed up just a few times. The CDR3 loop is CASSSGGQGDGIQYF. Written as DNA, the CDR3 is TGTGCCAGCAGTTCCGGGGGACAGGGGGATGGCATTCAGTACTTC. This chain links TRBV6-6 with TRBJ2-4; TRBD1 matches 11 bases. This CDR3 has 15 amino acids. V trimming: 4 bases; J trimming: 9 bases; junction bases outside the gene matches: 8. Per germline, CDR1 MNHNY and CDR2 SVGAGI (reference sequence).

The chain couples TRBV30 to TRBJ1-6; 7 positions agree with TRBD1. Germline-derived CDR1 and CDR2 are GTSNPN and SVGIG (reference sequence). The CDR3 consists of 12 residues. The trim removed 3 bases at V and 12 bases at J, leaving 5 bases unmatched. CDR3 residues: CAWSWQGGPLHF. In nucleotides, the CDR3 is TGTGCCTGGAGCTGGCAGGGGGGACCCCTCCACTTT.

The V call is TRBV4-2, the J call TRBJ1-4, with 8 bases that match TRBD1. Germline V gene lookup returns CDR1 LGHNA and CDR2 YNFKEQ. CDR3 size: 16 residues. The V and J ends lost 1 base and 8 bases, in that order; junction bases with no gene match: 9. As DNA, the CDR3 is TGTGCCAGCAGCCAAGGCGTCCAGGGGGCTGTGGAAAAACTGTTTTTT. It is translated as CASSQGVQGAVEKLFF.

This chain connects TRBV27 to TRBJ2-5, with 13 bases fitting TRBD2. The germline V gene encodes CDR1 MNHEY and CDR2 SMNVEV (reference sequence). Trimming at V came to 6 bases and at J to 4 bases, leaving 2 bases not matched to a gene. The CDR3 is 14 residues long. CDR3: CASRGLAGPETQYF. The CDR3 coding sequence is TGTGCCAGCAGGGGACTAGCGGGACCAGAGACCCAGTACTTC.

The V gene is TRBV7-2, the J gene TRBJ2-3; D gene unclear. Trimming shortened V by 0 bases and J by 0 bases, and 7 bases separated the two germline ends. The germline V gene has CDR1 SGHTA and CDR2 FQGNSA. CDR3 length equals 15 residues. The CDR3 protein is CASSLAEHSTDTQYF. The CDR3 DNA reads TGTGCCAGCAGCTTAGCCGAGCACAGCACAGATACGCAGTATTTT.

This clone was found once. The CDR3 protein is CASSLPVLSEWAGYTF. In nucleotides, the CDR3 is TGTGCCAGCAGCTTACCGGTTCTGTCCGAGTGGGCTGGCTACACCTTC. This sequence joins TRBV7-9 and TRBJ1-2, with unresolved D. The CDR3 is 16 amino acids. Germline V gives CDR1 SEHNR, CDR2 FQNEAQ (reference sequence). V was clipped by 2 bases and J by 7 bases, with 20 bases between them. The whole variable domain, remainder taken from reference TRBV7-9 and TRBJ1-2, is DTGVSQNPRHKITKRGQNVTFRCDPISEHNRLYWYRQTLGQGPEFLTYFQNEAQLEKSRLLSDRFSAERPKGSFSTLEIQRTEQGDSAMYLCASSLPVLSEWAGYTFGSGTRLTVV.

The J gene is TRBJ1-2, the V gene TRBV4-3; TRBD1 might be the D (6 bases). Germline V gene lookup returns CDR1 LGHNA and CDR2 YSLEER. V lost 0 bases and J 4 bases, leaving 9 bases between the germline ends. There are 14 residues in the CDR3. This CDR3 is CASSQDLQGYGYTF. The CDR3 nucleotides read TGCGCCAGCAGCCAAGATCTACAGGGCTATGGCTACACCTTC.

V and J are TRBV10-1 and TRBJ2-1; TRBD2 aligns across 7 bases. CDR1 and CDR2 (germline): WNHNN, SYGVQD (reference sequence). With 2 bases clipped from V and 4 bases from J, the junction kept 8 bases outside the gene matches. The CDR3 is 16 amino acids. CDR3 sequence reads: CASSERTGGSYNEQFF. Written as DNA, the CDR3 is TGCGCCAGCAGTGAGCGGACGGGAGGTTCTTACAATGAGCAGTTCTTC.

This clone was observed once. V and J are TRBV6-6 and TRBJ1-5, with TRBD1 matching over 7 bases. Trimming cost V 10 bases and J 1 base; bases outside gene matches: 13. The CDR3 is made up of 16 amino acids. CDR1 and CDR2 from the germline V gene are MNHNY and SVGAGI (reference sequence). CDR3 nucleotides: TGTGCCACCGAGAACAGGGGAGGCGTAAGCAATCAGCCCCAGCATTTT. This encodes CATENRGGVSNQPQHF.

The CDR3 region is CASSQPGTSRDEQYF. CDR3 bases: TGCGCCAGCAGCCAACCCGGGACTAGTAGGGACGAGCAGTACTTC. The rearrangement joins TRBV4-1 to TRBJ2-7; 8 bases line up with TRBD2. After removal of 2 bases from V and 5 bases from J, the junction contained 8 bases not matched to a gene. Germline values: CDR1 MGHRA, CDR2 YSYEKL. The CDR3 consists of 15 residues.

The rearrangement joins TRBV7-2 to TRBJ2-7, with D possibly matching TRBD2 (7 bases). From germline, CDR1 is SGHTA and CDR2 FQGNSA. The CDR3 has 17 residues. The V gene lost 2 bases and the J gene lost 6 bases, with 23 bases spanning the gap. In DNA, the CDR3 is TGTGCCAGCAGCTTATTCTTAGGTGGCGGGGGCTTGCGCGAGCAGTACTTC. The encoded protein is CASSLFLGGGGLREQYF. Full variable domain (outside the CDR3, taken from reference TRBV7-2 and TRBJ2-7): GAGVSQSPSNKVTEKGKDVELRCDPISGHTALYWYRQSLGQGLEFLIYFQGNSAPDKSGLPSDRFSAERTGGSVSTLTIQRTQQEDSAVYLCASSLFLGGGGLREQYFGPGTRLTVT.

The chain combines TRBV4-3 with TRBJ2-7; maybe TRBD1 (5 bases). The V gene lost 0 bases and the J gene lost 3 bases, with 15 bases spanning the gap. The length of the CDR3 is 16 residues. Germline V CDR1 and CDR2: LGHNA, YSLEER. This chain's CDR3 is CASSQDHRQGFYEQYF. CDR3 nucleotides: TGCGCCAGCAGCCAAGATCACAGGCAGGGCTTCTACGAGCAGTACTTC.

The chain uses TRBV3-1 (or the pseudogene TRBV3-2) and TRBJ1-2, with 10 bases lining up with TRBD1. Unmatched junction bases numbered 0, after V lost 1 base and J lost 4 bases. The CDR3 consists of 14 residues. Germline V lookup: CDR1 LGHDT, CDR2 YNNKEL (reference sequence). The CDR3 sequence is CASSQGTGGYGYTF. DNA of the CDR3: TGTGCCAGCAGCCAAGGGACAGGGGGCTATGGCTACACCTTC.

This clone showed up just once. J is TRBJ1-2 and V is TRBV4-1; 8 bases are shared with TRBD1. Germline-derived CDR1 and CDR2 are MGHRA and YSYEKL. With V trimmed by 3 bases and J by 6 bases, 6 bases remained unmatched. The CDR3 loop spans 14 amino acids. The DNA of the CDR3 is TGCGCCAGCAGCCAGACAGGGGTGGGCAATGGCTACACCTTC. Amino acids: CASSQTGVGNGYTF.

CDR3 amino acids: CASSFLFGGQYQETQYF. The CDR3 nucleotides are TGTGCCAGCAGTTTTCTGTTCGGGGGACAGTACCAAGAGACCCAGTACTTC. The gene calls are TRBV27 and TRBJ2-5; D may be TRBD1 (7 bases). V was cut by 3 bases and J by 0 bases, with 17 bases left in between. CDR1 is MNHEY, CDR2 SMNVEV, per germline (reference sequence). This CDR3 region has 17 residues.

This chain uses TRBV30 with TRBJ1-2; 8 positions match TRBD1. The CDR3 consists of 15 residues. The germline CDR1 and CDR2 sequences are GTSNPN and SVGIG (reference sequence). J was trimmed by 3 bases and V by 0 bases; bases with no gene match: 6. The CDR3 protein is CAWSVPRTGYYGYTF. The CDR3 DNA sequence: TGTGCCTGGAGTGTACCCAGGACAGGGTACTATGGCTACACCTTC.

V is TRBV29-1 and J is TRBJ2-7; D is uncertain. The CDR3 spans 12 residues. V lost 4 bases to trimming and J lost 6 bases, with 13 bases between them. Germline V gene data show CDR1 as SQVTM and CDR2 as ANQGSEA. The CDR3 is CSVARSIGEQYF. The CDR3 coding sequence is TGCAGCGTTGCCAGGTCTATCGGCGAGCAGTACTTC.

This chain connects TRBV11-3 to TRBJ2-2, with D perhaps matching TRBD2 (6 bases). With 1 base removed from V and 6 bases from J, the gap between germline ends came to 9 bases. The CDR3 sequence is 14 residues long. CDR1 is SGHNT and CDR2 is YENEEA in the germline V gene. CDR3 region: CASSLGRGSGELFF. The CDR3 bases are TGTGCCAGCAGCTTAGGGCGGGGTTCCGGGGAGCTGTTTTTT.

This clone came up once. In the same sample, other DNA sequences code for this CDR3. The chain recombines TRBV29-1 with TRBJ1-1, with D perhaps TRBD1 (6 bases). V was pared by 5 bases and J by 3 bases, with 7 bases between. The CDR3 has 11 amino acids. Looked up from germline, CDR1 is SQVTM and CDR2 is ANQGSEA. The chain's CDR3 is CSVSGDTEAFF. The CDR3 nucleotides read TGCAGCGTTTCAGGGGACACTGAAGCTTTCTTT.

The chain uses TRBV10-3 and TRBJ1-4; 12 bases align to TRBD1. V lost 10 bases to trimming and J lost 3 bases; unmatched junction nucleotides: 6. This CDR3 contains 15 residues. Germline V gene lookup returns CDR1 ENHRY and CDR2 SYGVKD. The chain's CDR3 is CATGQGALPNEKLFF. The CDR3 bases are TGTGCCACGGGACAGGGGGCGCTTCCTAATGAAAAACTGTTTTTT.

The chain recombines TRBV4-1 with TRBJ2-4; 8 nucleotides align to TRBD2. V was pared by 1 base and J by 0 bases, with 14 bases of the junction left unmatched. Germline lookup yields CDR1 MGHRA and CDR2 YSYEKL. This CDR3 is built from 20 residues. The DNA for the CDR3 is TGCGCCAGCAGCCAAGGCTATGGCGGGGGGACCCCTTTAGCCAAAAACATTCAGTACTTC. Residues: CASSQGYGGGTPLAKNIQYF.

The chain links TRBV11-1 to TRBJ1-1; D remains unclear. Germline CDR1 and CDR2: SGHAT and FQDESV (reference sequence). There are 12 residues in the CDR3. V lost 4 bases, J lost 10 bases, and 13 bases lay in between. Written as DNA, the CDR3 is TGTGCCAGCAGCTCCTCCGGGAGCGGAGCTTTCTTT. This translates into CASSSSGSGAFF.

The CDR3: CASSQASPSPLHF. CDR3 nucleotides: TGTGCCAGCAGCCAAGCTTCCCCTTCACCCCTCCACTTT. The chain is built from TRBV3-1 (or the pseudogene TRBV3-2) and TRBJ1-6, with D hard to call. Trimming left V 1 base short and J 9 bases short, with 7 bases between. This CDR3 has 13 residues. The germline V gene encodes CDR1 LGHDT and CDR2 YNNKEL (reference sequence).